The source of this T cell receptor beta chain is a study of T-cell memory formation after mild COVID-19. Points from the study as a whole: Second-wave clones reaching peak frequency on day 37 lacked confirmed SARS-CoV-2 specificity. Contracting clones from day 15 to 85 had balanced CD4/CD8; later expanders favoured CD4+.

This clonotype was seen a handful of times. Antigen: not known. TCRdb reprocessed the 5' RACE reads with MiXCR, giving one entry per CDR3 protein. Counted here are roughly 480,000 distinct CDR3 sequences, roughly 25% occurring once; the ten biggest clones make up around 13%. This sequence was found in an adult woman who had mild COVID-19 (a few samples of this study predate the infection). Cell type and time point are not known. The sequencing sample was made of PBMCs or a T cell subset sorted from them (not recorded which).

The CDR3 loop reads CASSPYGNSLFF. CDR3 DNA: TGCGCCAGCAGCCCATATGGGAACAGCCTGTTTTTT. The chain uses TRBV4-3 and TRBJ1-4; D ambiguous. The CDR3 runs to 12 residues. Trimming removed 4 bases at V and 14 bases at J, with 14 bases between. CDR1 and CDR2 from the germline V gene are LGHNA and YSLEER.